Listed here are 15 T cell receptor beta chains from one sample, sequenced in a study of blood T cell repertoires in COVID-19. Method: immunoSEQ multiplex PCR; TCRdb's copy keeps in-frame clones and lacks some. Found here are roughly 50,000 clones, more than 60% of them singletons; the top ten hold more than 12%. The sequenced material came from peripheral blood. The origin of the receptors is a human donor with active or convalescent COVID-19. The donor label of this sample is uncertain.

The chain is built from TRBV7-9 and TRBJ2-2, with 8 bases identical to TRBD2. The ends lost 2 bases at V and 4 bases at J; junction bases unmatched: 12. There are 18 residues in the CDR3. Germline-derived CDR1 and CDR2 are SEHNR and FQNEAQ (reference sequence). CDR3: CASSLWGVGTRPTGELFF. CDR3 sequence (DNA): TGTGCCAGCAGCTTATGGGGAGTAGGGACTAGACCCACCGGGGAGCTGTTTTTT. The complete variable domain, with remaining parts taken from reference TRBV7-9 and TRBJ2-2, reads DTGVSQNPRHKITKRGQNVTFRCDPISEHNRLYWYRQTLGQGPEFLTYFQNEAQLEKSRLLSDRFSAERPKGSFSTLEIQRTEQGDSAMYLCASSLWGVGTRPTGELFFGEGSRLTVL.

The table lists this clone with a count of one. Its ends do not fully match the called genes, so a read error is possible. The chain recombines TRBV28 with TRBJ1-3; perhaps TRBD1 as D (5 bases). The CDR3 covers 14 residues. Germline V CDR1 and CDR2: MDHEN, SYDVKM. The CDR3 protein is CASSLEGPGDTIYF. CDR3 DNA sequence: TGTGCCAGCAGTTTGGAGGGGCCTGGAGACACCATATATTTT.

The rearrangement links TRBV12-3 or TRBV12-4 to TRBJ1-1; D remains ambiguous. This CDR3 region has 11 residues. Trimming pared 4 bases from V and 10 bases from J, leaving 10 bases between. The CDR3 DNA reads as TGTGCCAGCAGTTCGGAGATGGCAGCTTTCTTT. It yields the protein CASSSEMAAFF.

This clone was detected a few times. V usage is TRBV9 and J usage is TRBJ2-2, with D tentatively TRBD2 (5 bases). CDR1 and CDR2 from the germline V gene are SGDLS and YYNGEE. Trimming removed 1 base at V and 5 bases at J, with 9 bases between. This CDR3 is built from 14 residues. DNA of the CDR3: TGTGCCAGCAGCGTAAGGACTGAAACCGGGGAGCTGTTTTTT. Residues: CASSVRTETGELFF.

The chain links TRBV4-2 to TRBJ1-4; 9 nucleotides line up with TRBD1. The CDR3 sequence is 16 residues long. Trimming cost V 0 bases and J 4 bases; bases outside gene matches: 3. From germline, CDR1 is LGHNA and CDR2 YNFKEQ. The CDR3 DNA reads TGTGCCAGCAGCCAAGAGGCGACAGGGGGTAATGAAAAACTGTTTTTT. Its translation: CASSQEATGGNEKLFF.

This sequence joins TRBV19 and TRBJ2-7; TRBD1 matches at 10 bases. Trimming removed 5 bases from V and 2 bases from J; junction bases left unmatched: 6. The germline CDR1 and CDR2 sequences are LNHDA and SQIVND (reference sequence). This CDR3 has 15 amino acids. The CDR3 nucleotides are TGTGCCAGTAGTCCTGGACAGGGGGTAACCTACGAGCAGTACTTC. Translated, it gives CASSPGQGVTYEQYF.

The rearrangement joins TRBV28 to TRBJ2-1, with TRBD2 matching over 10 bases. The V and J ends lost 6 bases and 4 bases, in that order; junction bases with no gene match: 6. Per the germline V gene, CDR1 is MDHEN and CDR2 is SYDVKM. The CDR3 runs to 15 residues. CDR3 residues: CASSVLAGVYNEQFF. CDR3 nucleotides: TGTGCCAGCAGCGTCCTAGCGGGAGTGTACAATGAGCAGTTCTTC.

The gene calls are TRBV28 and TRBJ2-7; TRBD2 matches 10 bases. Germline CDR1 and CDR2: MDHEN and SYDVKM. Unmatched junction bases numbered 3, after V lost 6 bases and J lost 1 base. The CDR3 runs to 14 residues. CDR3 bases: TGTGCCAGCAGCCTAGCGGGGGAGTCCTACGAGCAGTACTTC. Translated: CASSLAGESYEQYF.

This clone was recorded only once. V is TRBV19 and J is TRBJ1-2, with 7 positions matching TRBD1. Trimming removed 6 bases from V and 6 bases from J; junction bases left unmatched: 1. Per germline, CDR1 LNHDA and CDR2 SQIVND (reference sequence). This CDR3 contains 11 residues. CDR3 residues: CASRQGDGYTF. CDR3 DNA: TGTGCCAGTAGGCAGGGGGATGGCTACACCTTC. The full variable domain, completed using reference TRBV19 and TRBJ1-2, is DGGITQSPKYLFRKEGQNVTLSCEQNLNHDAMYWYRQDPGQGLRLIYYSQIVNDFQKGDIAEGYSVSREKKESFPLTVTSAQKNPTAFYLCASRQGDGYTFGSGTRLTVV.

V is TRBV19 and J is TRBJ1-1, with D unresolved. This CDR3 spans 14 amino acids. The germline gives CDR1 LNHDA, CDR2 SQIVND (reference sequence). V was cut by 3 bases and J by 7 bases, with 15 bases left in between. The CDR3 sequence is CASSIRGEAIEAFF. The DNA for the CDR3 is TGTGCCAGTAGTATCCGCGGGGAAGCTATTGAAGCTTTCTTT.

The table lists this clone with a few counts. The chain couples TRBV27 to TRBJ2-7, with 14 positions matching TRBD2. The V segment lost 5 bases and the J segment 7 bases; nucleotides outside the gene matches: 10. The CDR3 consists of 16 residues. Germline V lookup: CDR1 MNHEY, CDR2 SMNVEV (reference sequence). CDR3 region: CASSPDPGLAGVEQYF. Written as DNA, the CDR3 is TGTGCCAGCAGTCCAGACCCGGGACTAGCGGGAGTTGAGCAGTACTTC.

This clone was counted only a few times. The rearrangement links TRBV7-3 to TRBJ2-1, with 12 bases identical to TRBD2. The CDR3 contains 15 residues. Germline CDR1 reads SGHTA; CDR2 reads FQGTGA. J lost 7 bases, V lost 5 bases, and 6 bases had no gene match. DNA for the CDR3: TGTGCCAGCAGCCAGCGGCTAGCGGGAGGGAATGAGCAGTTCTTC. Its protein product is CASSQRLAGGNEQFF. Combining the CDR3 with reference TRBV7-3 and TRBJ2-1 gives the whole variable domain GAGVSQTPSNKVTEKGKYVELRCDPISGHTALYWYRQSLGQGPEFLIYFQGTGAADDSGLPNDRFFAVRPEGSVSTLKIQRTERGDSAVYLCASSQRLAGGNEQFFGPGTRLTVL.

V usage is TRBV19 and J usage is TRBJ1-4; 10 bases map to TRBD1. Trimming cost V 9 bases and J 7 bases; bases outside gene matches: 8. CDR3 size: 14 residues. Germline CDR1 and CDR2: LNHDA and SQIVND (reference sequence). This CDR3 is CASSRGTGAEKLFF. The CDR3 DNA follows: TGTGCCAGCTCCCGTGGGACAGGGGCTGAAAAACTGTTTTTT.

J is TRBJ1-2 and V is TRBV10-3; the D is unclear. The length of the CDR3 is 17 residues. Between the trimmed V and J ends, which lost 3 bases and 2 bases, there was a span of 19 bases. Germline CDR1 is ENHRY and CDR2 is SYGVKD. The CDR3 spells CAISETIREASNYGYTF. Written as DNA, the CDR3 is TGTGCCATCAGTGAAACAATTCGGGAGGCGTCAAACTATGGCTACACCTTC.

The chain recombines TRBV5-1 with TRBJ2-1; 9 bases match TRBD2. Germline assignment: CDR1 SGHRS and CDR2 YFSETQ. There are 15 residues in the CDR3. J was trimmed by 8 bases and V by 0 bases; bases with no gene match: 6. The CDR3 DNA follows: TGCGCCAGCAGCTTGGTGGCTAGCGGGACGTATGAGCAGTTCTTC. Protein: CASSLVASGTYEQFF.